This record concerns one T cell receptor (beta chain) sequence. What it recognizes is unknown. The data belong to a study of cytomegalovirus exposure and HLA in healthy donors. Study-level findings and limits: Trimming of TCR beta V- and J-genes showed a link, identified in a later analysis, to a missense DCLRE1C variant.

Vbeta (60) and Jbeta (13) primers were used in the PCR. Method: immunoSEQ multiplex PCR; TCRdb's copy keeps in-frame clones and lacks some. Among 150,000 to 200,000 clones listed, approximately 79% were seen once. The sequenced sample was PBMCs. This clonotype was obtained from a woman aged 45-60 years in good health and CMV-seropositive.

The CDR3 sequence is CASKLKPGHANSPLHF. CDR3 bases: TGTGCCAGCAAACTAAAACCGGGACACGCTAATTCACCCCTCCACTTT. J is TRBJ1-6 and V is TRBV27; a weak D match, TRBD1 (6 bases). From germline, CDR1 is MNHEY and CDR2 SMNVEV (reference sequence). Trimming removed 7 bases from V and 6 bases from J, with 19 bases in between. This CDR3 comprises 16 residues.